The 9 T cell receptor beta chains reported below all come from one sample, sequenced in a study of blood T cell repertoires in COVID-19. TCRdb's table, derived via immunoSEQ multiplex PCR, lists solely in-frame clones and lacks some. The sample includes 140,000 to 150,000 clones, 75% to 90% of them seen just once. Material for sequencing was peripheral blood. The receptor set was obtained from a man in his forties or fifties who had recovered from COVID-19.

This chain uses TRBV7-6 with TRBJ2-2; 9 nucleotides agree with TRBD1. Germline loops: CDR1 SGHVS, CDR2 FNYEAQ. V lost 5 bases and J lost 4; bases outside the gene matches: 5. The CDR3 has 15 amino acids. CDR3 region: CASSIGTGRTGELFF. In DNA, the CDR3 is TGTGCCAGCAGCATCGGGACAGGGCGCACCGGGGAGCTGTTTTTT.

The chain couples TRBV11-3 to TRBJ1-3; D unclear. V was pared by 2 bases and J by 1 base, with 12 bases between. The CDR3 spans 16 residues. Germline CDR1 is SGHNT and CDR2 is YENEEA. The CDR3 DNA sequence: TGTGCCAGCAGCTTAAGGAACAGTTTTTCTGGAAACACCATATATTTT. Protein sequence: CASSLRNSFSGNTIYF.

J is TRBJ1-3 and V is TRBV7-9, with D hard to call. The CDR3 is made up of 16 amino acids. CDR1 SEHNR and CDR2 FQNEAQ come from the germline V gene (reference sequence). The V and J ends lost 5 bases and 0 bases respectively, with 14 bases between them. CDR3: CASSPPGLPSGNTIYF. The CDR3 region has the DNA TGTGCCAGCAGCCCCCCCGGACTCCCCTCTGGAAACACCATATATTTT.

The rearrangement links TRBV4-1 to TRBJ2-1; 9 bases map to TRBD1. The ends lost 4 bases at V and 6 bases at J; junction bases unmatched: 10. This CDR3 comprises 16 residues. Germline V gene lookup returns CDR1 MGHRA and CDR2 YSYEKL. The DNA for the CDR3 is TGCGCCAGCAGCCCGACTCGACAGGGGGGACGCAATGAGCAGTTCTTC. Encoded protein: CASSPTRQGGRNEQFF.

The genes are TRBV7-9 and TRBJ1-1; 10 bases fit TRBD1. V lost 7 bases and J lost 10; bases outside the gene matches: 9. Germline assignment: CDR1 SEHNR and CDR2 FQNEAQ (reference sequence). This CDR3 region has 13 residues. The CDR3 DNA reads TGTGCCAGCACCCTGACAGGGGGCATTGGAGCTTTCTTT. It specifies CASTLTGGIGAFF.

This clone was observed a handful of times. CDR3: CASSEGQGLSGNTIYF. The CDR3 DNA sequence: TGTGCCAGCAGTGAAGGACAGGGCCTTTCTGGAAACACCATATATTTT. The chain uses TRBV6-1 and TRBJ1-3; 7 positions match TRBD1. Germline V CDR1 and CDR2: MNHNS, SASEGT. The CDR3 runs to 16 residues. J was trimmed by 1 base and V by 1 base; bases with no gene match: 4.

The genes are TRBV2 and TRBJ1-1; maybe TRBD1 (6 bases). Germline lookup yields CDR1 SNHLY and CDR2 FYNNEI. V was trimmed by 4 bases and J by 2 bases, leaving 17 bases between them. This CDR3 has 16 residues. The CDR3 DNA follows: TGTGCCAGCAGTGGCGGGGGACATCAACAAAACACTGAAGCTTTCTTT. Translating gives CASSGGGHQQNTEAFF. Complete variable domain (other parts from reference TRBV2 and TRBJ1-1): EPEVTQTPSHQVTQMGQEVILRCVPISNHLYFYWYRQILGQKVEFLVSFYNNEISEKSEIFDDQFSVERPDGSNFTLKIRSTKLEDSAMYFCASSGGGHQQNTEAFFGQGTRLTVV.

The chain couples TRBV19 to TRBJ2-7; D is possibly TRBD2 (7 bases). V lost 5 bases, J lost 5 bases, and 19 bases lay in between. From germline, CDR1 is LNHDA and CDR2 SQIVND (reference sequence). There are 15 residues in the CDR3. The CDR3 sequence is CASSGSSGAGDEQYF. The CDR3 DNA reads TGTGCCAGTAGTGGATCCTCAGGGGCGGGAGACGAGCAGTACTTC.

The J gene is TRBJ2-3, the V gene TRBV6-5, with 8 bases that match TRBD1. Germline V gene lookup returns CDR1 MNHEY and CDR2 SVGAGI. The CDR3 covers 16 residues. V was clipped by 0 bases and J by 0 bases; unmatched bases: 2. DNA for the CDR3: TGTGCCAGCAGTTACTCCGGACAGGGAAGCACAGATACGCAGTATTTT. Encoded protein: CASSYSGQGSTDTQYF.